Shown below are 26 T cell receptor beta chains from a single sample sequenced in a study of cytomegalovirus exposure and HLA in healthy donors. Use of 60 Vbeta and 13 Jbeta primers characterized the PCR. Profiling relied on immunoSEQ multiplex PCR, and the TCRdb table lists in-frame clones only, not all of them. The sample lists more than 150,000 clones; around 83% were seen once. What was sequenced was PBMCs. The receptors shown here come from a woman younger than 30 in good health and CMV-seronegative.

The chain has TRBV2 and TRBJ2-4; 8 bases fit TRBD2. The CDR3 length is 16 residues. In germline, CDR1 is SNHLY, CDR2 FYNNEI. V shed 10 bases, J shed 1 base, and the junction held 12 bases outside the gene matches. This CDR3 reads CATNPSGGVAKNIQYF. For the CDR3, the DNA is TGTGCCACCAACCCCTCGGGAGGGGTTGCCAAAAACATTCAGTACTTC.

The CDR3 loop is CASSSSLEGLSYNEQFF. DNA for the CDR3: TGTGCCAGCAGTTCCTCTCTAGAGGGACTCTCCTACAATGAGCAGTTCTTC. This rearrangement joins TRBV28 to TRBJ2-1, with D possibly being TRBD2 (6 bases). The CDR3 is made up of 17 amino acids. Trimming took 4 bases from V and 0 from J, leaving 16 bases between them. CDR1 MDHEN and CDR2 SYDVKM come from the germline V gene.

This clone appeared once. This chain joins TRBV18 and TRBJ1-2; D might be TRBD1 (6 bases). The CDR3 extends over 15 amino acids. Germline V gives CDR1 KGHSH, CDR2 LQKENI. V was cut by 0 bases and J by 5 bases, with 13 bases left in between. The CDR3 spells CASSPPSAGAYGYTF. The CDR3 DNA reads as TGTGCCAGCTCACCACCCTCAGCAGGGGCATATGGCTACACCTTC. The full variable domain, with the rest looked up from reference TRBV18 and TRBJ1-2, is NAGVMQNPRHLVRRRGQEARLRCSPMKGHSHVYWYRQLPEEGLKFMVYLQKENIIDESGMPKERFSAEFPKEGPSILRIQQVVRGDSAAYFCASSPPSAGAYGYTFGSGTRLTVV.

J is TRBJ2-1 and V is TRBV9; perhaps TRBD2 as D (5 bases). Trimming shortened V by 9 bases and J by 9 bases, and 16 bases separated the two germline ends. The CDR3 runs to 12 residues. In germline, CDR1 is SGDLS, CDR2 YYNGEE. The CDR3 coding sequence is TGTGCCACTGGACCTGGACTCGTTGAGCAGTTCTTC. Translating gives CATGPGLVEQFF.

The chain has TRBV7-2 and TRBJ1-2; perhaps TRBD1 as D (6 bases). The CDR3 length is 16 residues. Germline CDR1 reads SGHTA; CDR2 reads FQGNSA. V was clipped by 5 bases and J by 4 bases, with 20 bases between them. The CDR3 loop is CASSATPRTEIYGYTF. The DNA for the CDR3 is TGTGCCAGCAGCGCCACCCCACGGACAGAGATCTATGGCTACACCTTC. Full variable domain (outside the CDR3, taken from reference TRBV7-2 and TRBJ1-2): GAGVSQSPSNKVTEKGKDVELRCDPISGHTALYWYRQSLGQGLEFLIYFQGNSAPDKSGLPSDRFSAERTGGSVSTLTIQRTQQEDSAVYLCASSATPRTEIYGYTFGSGTRLTVV.

The rearrangement links TRBV30 to TRBJ2-3; 8 nucleotides align to TRBD2. The trim removed 4 bases at V and 0 bases at J, leaving 0 bases unmatched. CDR1 and CDR2 from the germline V gene are GTSNPN and SVGIG (reference sequence). This CDR3 region has 13 residues. CDR3 DNA: TGTGCCTGGACTAGCGGGAGCACAGATACGCAGTATTTT. Its translation: CAWTSGSTDTQYF.

The chain links TRBV7-9 to TRBJ2-3; weak D call: TRBD2 (6 bases). With 1 base removed from V and 0 bases from J, the gap between germline ends came to 14 bases. CDR3 length: 17 residues. Looked up from germline, CDR1 is SEHNR and CDR2 is FQNEAQ (reference sequence). CDR3: CASSLDLAHSSTDTQYF. The CDR3 nucleotides are TGTGCCAGCAGCTTAGATCTAGCGCACTCAAGCACAGATACGCAGTATTTT.

The chain has TRBV5-1 and TRBJ1-2, with 10 bases aligning to TRBD1. The germline gives CDR1 SGHRS, CDR2 YFSETQ. The V gene end was trimmed by 4 bases and the J gene end by 6 bases; junction bases not matched to a gene: 12. There are 16 residues in the CDR3. In DNA form, the CDR3 reads TGCGCCAGCAGCCACAGTCCGACAGGGGGCGCGGATGGCTACACCTTC. This codes for CASSHSPTGGADGYTF. Complete variable domain (other parts from reference TRBV5-1 and TRBJ1-2): KAGVTQTPRYLIKTRGQQVTLSCSPISGHRSVSWYQQTPGQGLQFLFEYFSETQRNKGNFPGRFSGRQFSNSRSEMNVSTLELGDSALYLCASSHSPTGGADGYTFGSGTRLTVV.

The chain combines TRBV4-1 with TRBJ2-3, with D perhaps TRBD1 (6 bases). Germline values: CDR1 MGHRA, CDR2 YSYEKL. The CDR3 sequence is 16 residues long. Deletions cut 4 bases from V and 1 base from J, with 15 bases between. The CDR3 protein is CASSPTGIPGTDTQYF. The CDR3 nucleotides read TGCGCCAGCAGCCCGACAGGAATTCCTGGCACAGATACGCAGTATTTT.

The chain links TRBV7-2 to TRBJ2-5, with 7 positions matching TRBD1. The CDR3 loop spans 15 amino acids. CDR1 and CDR2 from the germline V gene are SGHTA and FQGNSA. Trimming at V came to 1 base and at J to 1 base, leaving 3 bases not matched to a gene. CDR3 sequence reads: CASSLEGTAQETQYF. The CDR3 bases are TGTGCCAGCAGCTTAGAAGGGACAGCCCAAGAGACCCAGTACTTC.

The chain carries TRBV28 and TRBJ2-1; 9 nucleotides align to TRBD2. The CDR3 spans 13 residues. Trimming cost V 6 bases and J 5 bases; bases outside gene matches: 2. CDR1 is MDHEN and CDR2 is SYDVKM in the germline V gene. The CDR3 loop is CASRLAGDNEQFF. The CDR3 region has the DNA TGTGCCAGCAGACTAGCGGGCGACAATGAGCAGTTCTTC. The full variable domain, in which reference TRBV28 and TRBJ2-1 provide the parts outside the CDR3, is DVKVTQSSRYLVKRTGEKVFLECVQDMDHENMFWYRQDPGLGLRLIYFSYDVKMKEKGDIPEGYSVSREKKERFSLILESASTNQTSMYLCASRLAGDNEQFFGPGTRLTVL.

This clone was picked up one time. The V call is TRBV7-8, the J call TRBJ2-3; 10 positions match TRBD2. Looked up from germline, CDR1 is SGHVS and CDR2 is FQNEAQ. The CDR3 runs to 18 residues. V dropped 3 bases and J dropped 6; count of bases not matched to a gene: 15. The DNA of the CDR3 is TGTGCCAGCAGCTTCATTTTCCTGCGAGCGGGGGGGCCGGATACGCAGTATTTT. Translation: CASSFIFLRAGGPDTQYF.

Note on this clone: Distinct nucleotide sequences in the sample also encode this CDR3. The chain recombines TRBV6-6 with TRBJ2-7; D gene uncertain. Germline V gene lookup returns CDR1 MNHNY and CDR2 SVGAGI (reference sequence). The CDR3 runs to 14 residues. V was cut by 0 bases and J by 1 base, with 7 bases left in between. The CDR3 nucleotides read TGTGCCAGCAGTTACTCCAGAAAATCCTACGAGCAGTACTTC. Translated, it gives CASSYSRKSYEQYF.

The genes are TRBV28 and TRBJ1-2; possible D gene TRBD1, 5 bases. Germline lookup yields CDR1 MDHEN and CDR2 SYDVKM. CDR3 length: 12 residues. Trimming pared 5 bases from V and 6 bases from J, leaving 10 bases between. The CDR3 reads CASSIPTDGYTF. The CDR3 DNA follows: TGTGCCAGCAGTATCCCGACAGATGGCTACACCTTC.

V usage is TRBV28 and J usage is TRBJ2-4; 8 bases agree with TRBD2. The germline CDR1 and CDR2 sequences are MDHEN and SYDVKM. V was clipped by 8 bases and J by 1 base; unmatched bases: 7. This CDR3 region has 15 residues. CDR3 region: CASARGALAKNIQYF. As DNA, the CDR3 is TGTGCCAGCGCGCGGGGGGCGCTGGCCAAAAACATTCAGTACTTC.

The chain couples TRBV19 to TRBJ2-3, with D perhaps TRBD1 (6 bases). The CDR3 sequence is 15 residues long. V was shortened by 4 bases and J by 0 bases, with 11 bases between the two germline ends. From germline, CDR1 is LNHDA and CDR2 SQIVND (reference sequence). The DNA for the CDR3 is TGTGCCAGTAGTAACAGGGATCTTAGCACAGATACGCAGTATTTT. It yields the protein CASSNRDLSTDTQYF.

This sequence joins TRBV30 and TRBJ2-7; weak D call: TRBD2 (5 bases). The CDR3 extends over 11 amino acids. CDR1 is GTSNPN, CDR2 SVGIG, per germline (reference sequence). The V gene lost 4 bases and the J gene lost 7 bases, with 11 bases spanning the gap. The CDR3 reads CAWTAGMEQYF. Here the CDR3 DNA reads TGTGCCTGGACAGCCGGGATGGAGCAGTACTTC.

This sequence joins TRBV7-9 and TRBJ2-7, with TRBD1 matching over 8 bases. Germline CDR1 and CDR2: SEHNR and FQNEAQ (reference sequence). The V segment lost 0 bases and the J segment 3 bases; nucleotides outside the gene matches: 10. The CDR3 consists of 17 residues. The CDR3 DNA reads TGTGCCAGCAGCTTAGCCCACAGGACAGGGAAGAGCTACGAGCAGTACTTC. Translation gives CASSLAHRTGKSYEQYF.

V is TRBV28 and J is TRBJ2-5; the D is unclear. The CDR3 runs 11 residues. CDR1 and CDR2 from the germline V gene are MDHEN and SYDVKM. Trimming stripped 8 bases from V and 1 base from J, with 5 bases between. The CDR3 sequence: CASSGQETQYF. The CDR3 nucleotides read TGTGCCAGCTCGGGCCAAGAGACCCAGTACTTC.

The gene calls are TRBV10-3 and TRBJ1-2; no clear D gene. Germline V gives CDR1 ENHRY, CDR2 SYGVKD. CDR3 length equals 13 residues. With 0 bases removed from V and 2 bases from J, the gap between germline ends came to 4 bases. The CDR3 sequence: CAISESSNYGYTF. In DNA form, the CDR3 reads TGTGCCATCAGTGAGTCGAGCAACTATGGCTACACCTTC.

This chain connects TRBV18 to TRBJ2-5; TRBD1 matches at 12 bases. The CDR3 length is 17 residues. V shed 1 base and J 2 bases; nucleotides not matched to a gene: 5. The germline V gene encodes CDR1 KGHSH and CDR2 LQKENI. CDR3 DNA: TGTGCCAGCTCACCACTTCCGGGACAGGGGGCACAAGAGACCCAGTACTTC. It encodes CASSPLPGQGAQETQYF.

The V call is TRBV6-5, the J call TRBJ2-2, with D maybe TRBD1 (6 bases). The CDR3 is 15 amino acids. The germline V gene encodes CDR1 MNHEY and CDR2 SVGAGI. V gave up 7 bases and J gave up 4 bases, with 16 bases separating them. This CDR3 is CASTPGHTLTGELFF. The CDR3, as DNA: TGTGCCAGCACCCCGGGACATACTCTCACCGGGGAGCTGTTTTTT.

This clone appeared a single time. The chain joins TRBV19 to TRBJ1-1; a possible D gene is TRBD1 (6 bases). V was cut by 4 bases and J by 4 bases, with 10 bases left in between. The CDR3 consists of 13 residues. The V gene's germline CDR1 is LNHDA and CDR2 SQIVND (reference sequence). CDR3 sequence: CASSTDRRTEAFF. The CDR3 DNA is TGTGCCAGTAGTACGGACAGACGCACTGAAGCTTTCTTT.

The CDR3 here is CASSWTGPNTGELFF. In DNA, the CDR3 is TGTGCCAGTAGCTGGACAGGACCGAACACCGGGGAGCTGTTTTTT. This chain uses TRBV19 with TRBJ2-2, with 7 bases that match TRBD1. Trimming removed 6 bases from V and 0 bases from J; junction bases left unmatched: 4. This CDR3 spans 15 amino acids. The germline V gene has CDR1 LNHDA and CDR2 SQIVND (reference sequence).

The chain couples TRBV28 to TRBJ1-5, with 7 bases fitting TRBD1. CDR1 is MDHEN and CDR2 is SYDVKM in the germline V gene. The CDR3 length is 16 residues. J was trimmed by 4 bases and V by 7 bases; bases with no gene match: 13. CDR3 sequence reads: CASTPMAGGSNQPQHF. The CDR3 DNA reads as TGTGCCAGCACCCCCATGGCAGGGGGTTCTAATCAGCCCCAGCATTTT.

The chain joins TRBV7-9 to TRBJ2-5; TRBD1 aligns across 7 bases. Gene TRBJ2-7 matches the end of the DNA better, so the J call may be wrong. The CDR3 extends over 16 amino acids. Germline lookup yields CDR1 SEHNR and CDR2 FQNEAQ (reference sequence). The CDR3 here is CASSLKRQGSNYEQYF. The CDR3 coding sequence is TGTGCCAGCAGCCTAAAAAGACAGGGATCGAACTACGAGCAGTACTTC.